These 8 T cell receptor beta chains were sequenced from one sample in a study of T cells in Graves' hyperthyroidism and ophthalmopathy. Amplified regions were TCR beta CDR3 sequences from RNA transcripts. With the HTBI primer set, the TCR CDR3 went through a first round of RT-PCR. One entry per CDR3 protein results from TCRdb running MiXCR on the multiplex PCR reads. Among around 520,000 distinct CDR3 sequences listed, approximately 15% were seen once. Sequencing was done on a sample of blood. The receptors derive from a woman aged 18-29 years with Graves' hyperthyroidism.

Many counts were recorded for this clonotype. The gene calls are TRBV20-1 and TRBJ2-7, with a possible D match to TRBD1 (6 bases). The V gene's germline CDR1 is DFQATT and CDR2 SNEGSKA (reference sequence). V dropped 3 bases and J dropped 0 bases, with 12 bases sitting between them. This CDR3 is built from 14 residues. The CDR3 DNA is TGCAGTGCTAGTGGGGGCTCCATCTCCTACGAGCAGTACTTC. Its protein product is CSASGGSISYEQYF.

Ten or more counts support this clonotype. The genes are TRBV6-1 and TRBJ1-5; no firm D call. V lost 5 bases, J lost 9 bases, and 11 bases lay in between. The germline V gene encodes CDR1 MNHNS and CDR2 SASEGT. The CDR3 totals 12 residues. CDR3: CASSYRAGPQHF. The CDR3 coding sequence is TGTGCCAGCAGTTACCGGGCTGGGCCCCAGCATTTT.

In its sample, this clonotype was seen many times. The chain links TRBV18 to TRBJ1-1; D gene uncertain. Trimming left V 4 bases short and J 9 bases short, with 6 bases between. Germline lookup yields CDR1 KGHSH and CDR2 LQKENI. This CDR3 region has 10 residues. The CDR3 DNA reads TGTGCCAGCTCACGGGAGCAAGCTTTCTTT. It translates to CASSREQAFF.

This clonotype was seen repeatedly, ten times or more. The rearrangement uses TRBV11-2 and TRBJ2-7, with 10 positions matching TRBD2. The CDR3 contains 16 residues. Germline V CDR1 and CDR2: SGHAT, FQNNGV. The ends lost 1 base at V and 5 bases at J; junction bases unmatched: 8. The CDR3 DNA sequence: TGTGCCAGCAGCTTAGTTTTGGCTAGCGGGAGCGACGAGCAGTACTTC. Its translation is CASSLVLASGSDEQYF.

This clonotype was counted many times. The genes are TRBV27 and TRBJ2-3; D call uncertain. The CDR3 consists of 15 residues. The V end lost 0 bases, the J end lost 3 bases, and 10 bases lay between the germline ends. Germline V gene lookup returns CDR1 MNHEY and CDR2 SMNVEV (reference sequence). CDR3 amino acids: CASSLSLAGTDTQYF. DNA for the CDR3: TGTGCCAGCAGTTTATCCCTGGCCGGGACAGATACGCAGTATTTT.

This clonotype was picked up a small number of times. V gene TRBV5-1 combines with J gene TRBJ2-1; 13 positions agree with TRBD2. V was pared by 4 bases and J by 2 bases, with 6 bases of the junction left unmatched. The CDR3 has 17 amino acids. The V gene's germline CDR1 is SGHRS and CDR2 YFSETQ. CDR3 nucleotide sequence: TGCGCCAGCAGCCCTCGGACTAGCGGGAGTCCCTACAATGAGCAGTTCTTC. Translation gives CASSPRTSGSPYNEQFF.

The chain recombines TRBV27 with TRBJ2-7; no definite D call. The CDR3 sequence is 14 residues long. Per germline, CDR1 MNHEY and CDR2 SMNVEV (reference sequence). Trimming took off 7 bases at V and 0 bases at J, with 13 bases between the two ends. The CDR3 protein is CASNGRNNSYEQYF. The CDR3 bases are TGTGCCAGCAACGGGCGGAACAACTCCTACGAGCAGTACTTC.

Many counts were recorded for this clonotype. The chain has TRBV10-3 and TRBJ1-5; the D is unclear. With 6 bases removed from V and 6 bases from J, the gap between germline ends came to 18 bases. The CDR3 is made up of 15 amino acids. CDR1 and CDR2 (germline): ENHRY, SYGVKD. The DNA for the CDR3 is TGTGCCATCAGGGATTCGGGAGGTCAAGGTCAGCCCCAGCATTTT. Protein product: CAIRDSGGQGQPQHF.